This paragraph reports one TCR beta chain. Its target is unknown. A multiplex PCR was run with 60 Vbeta primers and 13 Jbeta primers. This table comes from immunoSEQ multiplex PCR, and its TCRdb copy is limited to in-frame clones, with some not included. The table lists about 110,000 clones, about 80% of them singletons. The data stem from a study of cytomegalovirus exposure and HLA in healthy donors. Findings and limits, study-wide: A later analysis, which compared TCR beta chains of equal frequency, found the HLA-associated ones more clonally expanded. A few chains tied to CMV proved CMV antigen-specific in vitro.

This CDR3 has 14 residues. With V trimmed by 4 bases and J by 7 bases, 11 bases remained unmatched. The germline CDR1 and CDR2 sequences are SGHRS and YFSETQ. The chain couples TRBV5-1 to TRBJ2-7; TRBD1 matches 7 bases. The receptor's source is a woman between 18 and 29 years old in good health and CMV-seropositive. The sample was PBMCs. The CDR3 DNA reads TGCGCCAGCAGCGGGTCGACAGGGCGGAGGGAGCAGTACTTC. Encoded protein: CASSGSTGRREQYF.